The present TCR beta chain was sequenced within a study of beta chain features in type 1 diabetes. Study-level background: When patients were set against healthy donors, age, gender and cell yields were similar.

The CDR3 covers 14 residues. The germline V gene has CDR1 KGHSH and CDR2 LQKENI. V lost 4 bases and J 0 bases, leaving 9 bases between the germline ends. The entirety of the isolated RNA underwent reverse transcription, so expressed TCRB transcripts were sequenced. Measured with immunoSEQ multiplex PCR; TCRdb has only the in-frame clones, and not every one. The sample yields a few hundred thousand clones, over 8.5% seen once. Findings and caveats of the study: Moderate yet significant TCRB CDR3 shortening was seen in Type 1 diabetes patients in all four CD4+ subsets. For TCRB rearrangement, an influence of HLA type remained unresolved here. Equally in patients and controls, PCR might preferentially amplify shorter templates.

Note on this clone: Its antigen is unidentified.

The chain combines TRBV18 with TRBJ1-1; the D gene is possibly TRBD1 (5 bases). This clonotype was sampled from a man under 40 with type 1 diabetes. The specimen sequenced was central memory CD4+ T cells from blood. DNA for the CDR3: TGTGCCAGCTCACTCGGACACTTGAACACTGAAGCTTTCTTT. Protein: CASSLGHLNTEAFF. Using reference TRBV18 and TRBJ1-1 for the parts outside the CDR3, the full variable domain is NAGVMQNPRHLVRRRGQEARLRCSPMKGHSHVYWYRQLPEEGLKFMVYLQKENIIDESGMPKERFSAEFPKEGPSILRIQQVVRGDSAAYFCASSLGHLNTEAFFGQGTRLTVV.